This T cell receptor (beta chain) was retrieved from a study of blood T cell repertoires in COVID-19. Turning to the study itself: The United States, Italy and Spain provided the acute and convalescent COVID-19 samples.

CDR3 length: 13 residues. The V and J ends lost 6 bases and 0 bases respectively, with 8 bases between them. Germline V gene lookup returns CDR1 WNHNN and CDR2 SYGVQD (reference sequence). Profiling relied on immunoSEQ multiplex PCR, and the TCRdb table lists in-frame clones only, not all of them. The table has 240,000 or so clones, roughly nine tenths seen once. This chain connects TRBV10-1 to TRBJ1-1; unclear D gene. The material sequenced was peripheral blood. The origin of this receptor is a man between 60 and 70 years old who had recovered from COVID-19. Here the CDR3 reads CASSAAMNTEAFF. CDR3 nucleotides: TGCGCCAGCAGCGCCGCTATGAACACTGAAGCTTTCTTT.